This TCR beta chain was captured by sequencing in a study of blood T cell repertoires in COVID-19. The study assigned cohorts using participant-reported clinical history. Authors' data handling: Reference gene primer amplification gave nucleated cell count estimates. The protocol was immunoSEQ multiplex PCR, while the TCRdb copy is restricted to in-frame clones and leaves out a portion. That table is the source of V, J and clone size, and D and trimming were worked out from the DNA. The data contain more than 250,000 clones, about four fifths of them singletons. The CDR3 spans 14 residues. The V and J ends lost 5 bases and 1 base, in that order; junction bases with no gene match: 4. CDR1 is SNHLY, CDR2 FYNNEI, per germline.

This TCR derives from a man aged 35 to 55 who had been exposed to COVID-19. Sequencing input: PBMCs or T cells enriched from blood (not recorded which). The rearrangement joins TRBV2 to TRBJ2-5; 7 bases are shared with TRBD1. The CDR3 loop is CASSLTGVQETQYF. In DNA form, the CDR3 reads TGTGCCAGCAGTCTAACAGGGGTCCAAGAGACCCAGTACTTC.